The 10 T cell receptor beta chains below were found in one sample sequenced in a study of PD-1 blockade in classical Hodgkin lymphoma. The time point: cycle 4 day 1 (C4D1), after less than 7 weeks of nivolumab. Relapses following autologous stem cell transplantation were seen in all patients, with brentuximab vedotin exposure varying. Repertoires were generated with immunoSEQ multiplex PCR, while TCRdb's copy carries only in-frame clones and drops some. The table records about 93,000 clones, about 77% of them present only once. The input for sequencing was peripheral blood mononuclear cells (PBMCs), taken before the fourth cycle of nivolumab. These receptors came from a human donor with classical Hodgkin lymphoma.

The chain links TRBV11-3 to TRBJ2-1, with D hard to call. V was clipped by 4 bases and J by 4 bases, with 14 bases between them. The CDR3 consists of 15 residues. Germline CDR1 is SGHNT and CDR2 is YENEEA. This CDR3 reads CASSSGPALYNEQFF. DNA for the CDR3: TGTGCCAGCAGCTCCGGCCCGGCCCTTTACAATGAGCAGTTCTTC.

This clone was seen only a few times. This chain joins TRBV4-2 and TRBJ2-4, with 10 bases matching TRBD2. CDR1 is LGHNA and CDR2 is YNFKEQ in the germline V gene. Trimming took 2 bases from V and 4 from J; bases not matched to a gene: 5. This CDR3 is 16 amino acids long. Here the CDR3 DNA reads TGTGCCAGCAGCCAAAGTGGACTAGCGGATAAAAACATTCAGTACTTC. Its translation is CASSQSGLADKNIQYF.

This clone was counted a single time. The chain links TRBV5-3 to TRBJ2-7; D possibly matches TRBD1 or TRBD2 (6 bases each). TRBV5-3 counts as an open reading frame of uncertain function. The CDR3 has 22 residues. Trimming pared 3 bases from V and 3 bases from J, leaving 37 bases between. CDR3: CARSSGEGRTVSAGLQGYEQYF. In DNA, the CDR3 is TGTGCCAGAAGCTCGGGTGAGGGGAGGACAGTTTCGGCGGGGCTCCAGGGCTACGAGCAGTACTTC.

CDR3 sequence reads: CATSRGRYEQYF. For the CDR3, the DNA is TGTGCCACCAGCAGAGGAAGGTACGAGCAGTACTTC. The chain recombines TRBV15 with TRBJ2-7, with D uncertain. The CDR3 spans 12 residues. Trimming removed 1 base at V and 4 bases at J, with 5 bases between. Germline-derived CDR1 and CDR2 are LNHNV and YYDKDF (reference sequence).

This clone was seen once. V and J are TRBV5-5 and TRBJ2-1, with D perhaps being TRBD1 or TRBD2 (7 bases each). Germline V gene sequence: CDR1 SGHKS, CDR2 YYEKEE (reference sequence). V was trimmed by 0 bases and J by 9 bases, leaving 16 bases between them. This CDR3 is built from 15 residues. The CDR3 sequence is CASSLAGRWDSEQFF. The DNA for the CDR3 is TGTGCCAGCAGCTTGGCCGGGAGGTGGGACAGTGAGCAGTTCTTC.

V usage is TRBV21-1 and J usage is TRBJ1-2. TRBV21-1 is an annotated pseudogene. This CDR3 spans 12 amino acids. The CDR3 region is CASNSNGPNRTF. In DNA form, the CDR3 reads TGTGCCAGCAACTCTAACGGACCGAATCGGACCTTC.

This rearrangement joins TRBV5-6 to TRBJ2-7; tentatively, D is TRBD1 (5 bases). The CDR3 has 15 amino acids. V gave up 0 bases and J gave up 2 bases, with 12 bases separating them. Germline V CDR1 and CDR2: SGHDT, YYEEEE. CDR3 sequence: CASSLGQGGPYEQYF. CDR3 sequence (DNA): TGTGCCAGCAGCTTGGGGCAGGGCGGCCCCTACGAGCAGTACTTC.

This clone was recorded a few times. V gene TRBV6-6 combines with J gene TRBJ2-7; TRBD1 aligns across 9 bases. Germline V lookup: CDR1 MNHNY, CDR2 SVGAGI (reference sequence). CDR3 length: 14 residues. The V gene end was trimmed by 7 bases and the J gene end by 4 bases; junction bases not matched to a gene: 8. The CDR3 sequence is CASMVGTGRYEQYF. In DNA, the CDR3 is TGTGCCAGCATGGTTGGGACAGGGAGGTACGAGCAGTACTTC.

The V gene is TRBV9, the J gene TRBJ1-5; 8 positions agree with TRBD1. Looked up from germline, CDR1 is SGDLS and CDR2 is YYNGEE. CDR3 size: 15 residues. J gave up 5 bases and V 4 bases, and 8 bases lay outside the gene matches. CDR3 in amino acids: CASSPTGQVDQPQHF. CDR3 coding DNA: TGTGCCAGCAGCCCCACGGGACAGGTGGATCAGCCCCAGCATTTT.

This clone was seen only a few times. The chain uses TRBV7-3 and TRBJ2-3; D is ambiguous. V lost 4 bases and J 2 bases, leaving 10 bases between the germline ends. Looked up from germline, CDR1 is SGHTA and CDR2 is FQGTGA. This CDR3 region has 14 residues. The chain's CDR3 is CASSSDVTTDTQYF. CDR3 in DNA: TGTGCCAGCAGCTCCGATGTTACCACAGATACGCAGTATTTT.